The 13 T cell receptor beta chains given below trace back to one sample, sequenced in a study of blood T cells in healthy people across ages (dated by TCRdb to between 2015 and 2017). Library preparation was by 5' RACE. A second PCR of roughly 7 to 11 cycles was performed with a sample-barcoded 5' primer and a J-beta primer mix. Through fastp at Q25 and MiXCR, TCRdb rebuilt clones from the public reads, retaining in-frame beta chains. Merged by CDR3 protein, the rows form single entries marked with the most common genes and DNA. The sample table records some 1.8 million distinct CDR3 sequences; around 40% of these occur just once. The ten largest clones take up approximately 22% of the sample. The source material was blood. All receptors derive from a human donor in good health.

This clonotype was found many times. The rearrangement joins TRBV6-2 or TRBV6-3 to TRBJ2-1; D perhaps matches TRBD2 (6 bases). Trimming shortened V by 11 bases and J by 8 bases, and 22 bases separated the two germline ends. The CDR3 is made up of 14 amino acids. CDR1 and CDR2 from the germline V gene are MNHEY and SVGEGT. The CDR3 DNA reads TGTGCCGCCGCCTTGGCGGGGCGAGTCGATGAGCAGTTCTTC. Translated: CAAALAGRVDEQFF.

J is TRBJ2-6 and V is TRBV28; weak D call: TRBD1 (5 bases). Trimming cost V 10 bases and J 0 bases, with 7 bases left between them. Germline V gives CDR1 MDHEN, CDR2 SYDVKM. The CDR3 length is 13 residues. DNA for the CDR3: TGTGCCACAGGGCGCTCTGGGGCCAACGTCCTGACTTTC. Translating it yields CATGRSGANVLTF.

V gene TRBV11-2 combines with J gene TRBJ2-5; D remains ambiguous. The length of the CDR3 is 15 residues. Germline V gene sequence: CDR1 SGHAT, CDR2 FQNNGV. V was trimmed by 4 bases and J by 2 bases, leaving 14 bases between them. The CDR3 DNA sequence: TGTGCCAGCAGCTCACCCTTGGGTTATCAAGAGACCCAGTACTTC. This codes for CASSSPLGYQETQYF.

The chain has TRBV5-1 and TRBJ1-2; D possibly corresponds to TRBD1 (6 bases). This CDR3 has 15 residues. The ends were cut back, 4 bases at V and 8 bases at J, with 21 bases in the middle. Germline values: CDR1 SGHRS, CDR2 YFSETQ. This chain's CDR3 is CASSSSSAGGLGYTF. DNA for the CDR3: TGCGCCAGCAGCAGTTCCTCGGCCGGGGGCTTAGGCTACACCTTC. The complete variable domain, with remaining parts taken from reference TRBV5-1 and TRBJ1-2, reads KAGVTQTPRYLIKTRGQQVTLSCSPISGHRSVSWYQQTPGQGLQFLFEYFSETQRNKGNFPGRFSGRQFSNSRSEMNVSTLELGDSALYLCASSSSSAGGLGYTFGSGTRLTVV.

This clonotype was observed once. The chain carries TRBV7-2 and TRBJ1-2; no firm D call. In germline, CDR1 is SGHTA, CDR2 FQGNSA. The CDR3 contains 15 residues. Trimming removed 3 bases at V and 6 bases at J, with 17 bases between. The CDR3 here is CASSFPGGLGDGYTF. Written as DNA, the CDR3 is TGTGCCAGCAGCTTCCCCGGAGGGTTAGGAGATGGCTACACCTTC.

The J gene is TRBJ1-1, the V gene TRBV4-2; D remains ambiguous. Looked up from germline, CDR1 is LGHNA and CDR2 is YNFKEQ. The CDR3 totals 14 residues. With 1 base removed from V and 3 bases from J, the gap between germline ends came to 9 bases. The CDR3 spells CASSQVEGHTEAFF. The CDR3 DNA follows: TGTGCCAGCAGCCAAGTGGAAGGGCACACTGAAGCTTTCTTT.

The chain has TRBV6-2 or TRBV6-3 and TRBJ2-1; D is possibly TRBD2 (6 bases). The V and J ends lost 2 bases and 0 bases respectively, with 11 bases between them. From germline, CDR1 is MNHEY and CDR2 SVGEGT. There are 16 residues in the CDR3. The CDR3 DNA is TGTGCCAGCAGTTACAAAGTCGGGAGCTCCTACAATGAGCAGTTCTTC. Translating gives CASSYKVGSSYNEQFF.

As DNA, the CDR3 is TGTGCCAGCAGTTCTTATACAGGGTTCAAGCAGCCCCAGCATTTT. It translates to CASSSYTGFKQPQHF. The chain is built from TRBV12-3 or TRBV12-4 and TRBJ1-5; weak D call: TRBD1 (6 bases). Between the trimmed V and J ends, which lost 4 bases and 7 bases, there was a span of 17 bases. This CDR3 contains 15 residues.

The chain is built from TRBV20-1 and TRBJ2-1; D remains unclear. Trimming cost V 6 bases and J 3 bases, with 9 bases left between them. The CDR3 extends over 12 amino acids. Germline-derived CDR1 and CDR2 are DFQATT and SNEGSKA (reference sequence). The CDR3 nucleotides read TGCAGTGCCTACCTTGGCTACAATGAGCAGTTCTTC. It codes for CSAYLGYNEQFF.

Concerning this clonotype itself: The junction departs from germline at one end; a sequencing error may be responsible. This rearrangement joins TRBV28 to TRBJ2-4; 9 nucleotides agree with TRBD1. The germline CDR1 and CDR2 sequences are MDHEN and SYDVKM. This CDR3 is built from 15 residues. Written as DNA, the CDR3 is TGTGTCAGCAGTCTTGGGGACAGGGAGTTAAACATTCAGTACTTC. Translating it yields CVSSLGDRELNIQYF. Complete variable domain (other parts from reference TRBV28 and TRBJ2-4): DVKVTQSSRYLVKRTGEKVFLECVQDMDHENMFWYRQDPGLGLRLIYFSYDVKMKEKGDIPEGYSVSREKKERFSLILESASTNQTSMYLCVSSLGDRELNIQYFGAGTRLSVL.

CDR3 residues: CASSYSYDRTRLYEQYF. In DNA, the CDR3 is TGTGCCAGCAGTTACTCCTATGATCGGACTAGACTTTACGAGCAGTACTTC. The chain employs TRBV6-5 and TRBJ2-7; 7 bases match TRBD2. The germline CDR1 and CDR2 sequences are MNHEY and SVGAGI. This CDR3 region has 17 residues. The trim removed 0 bases at V and 4 bases at J, leaving 12 bases unmatched.

A few counts support this clonotype. V usage is TRBV7-9 and J usage is TRBJ2-6; D gene uncertain. CDR1 is SEHNR, CDR2 FQNEAQ, per germline (reference sequence). The V end lost 1 base, the J end lost 6 bases, and 7 bases lay between the germline ends. The CDR3 has 14 amino acids. The CDR3 coding sequence is TGTGCCAGCAGCTTAGAAGGCGTGGCCAACGTCCTGACTTTC. It is translated as CASSLEGVANVLTF. Full variable domain (rest looked up from reference TRBV7-9 and TRBJ2-6): DTGVSQNPRHKITKRGQNVTFRCDPISEHNRLYWYRQTLGQGPEFLTYFQNEAQLEKSRLLSDRFSAERPKGSFSTLEIQRTEQGDSAMYLCASSLEGVANVLTFGAGSRLTVL.

The chain couples TRBV3-1 to TRBJ1-2; 7 nucleotides agree with TRBD1. Germline V gene lookup returns CDR1 LGHDT and CDR2 YNNKEL (reference sequence). J lost 4 bases, V lost 6 bases, and 8 bases had no gene match. The CDR3 runs 14 residues. The CDR3 loop reads CASSTGADSYGYTF. CDR3 coding DNA: TGTGCCAGCAGTACAGGGGCCGATTCCTATGGCTACACCTTC.